This TCR beta chain was captured by sequencing in a study of blood T cell repertoires in COVID-19. The CDR3 has 15 amino acids. Germline assignment: CDR1 SEHNR and CDR2 FQNEAQ (reference sequence). V lost 5 bases to trimming and J lost 5 bases; unmatched junction nucleotides: 10. As originally analysed: Reference gene primer amplification in the assay estimated nucleated cell counts. The protocol was immunoSEQ multiplex PCR, while the TCRdb copy is restricted to in-frame clones and leaves out a portion. V and J calls and clone size are those listed in that table; D and trimming were worked out from the DNA. The data contain about 20,000 clones, 85% to 90% of them singletons.

The sequence was obtained from a human donor in a cohort sampled during active COVID-19. The chain combines TRBV7-9 with TRBJ1-2, with 8 bases lining up with TRBD1. The sequencing sample was made of peripheral blood. This CDR3 is CASSPDRGLLYGYTF. For the CDR3, the DNA is TGTGCCAGCAGCCCTGACAGGGGTCTCCTGTATGGCTACACCTTC.